One and the same sample provided the 27 T cell receptor beta chains below, sequenced in a study of monozygotic twins with inflammatory bowel disease. TCRdb reprocessed the 5' RACE reads and stores each CDR3 protein as one record, lacking DNA. The sample totals 140,000 to 150,000 distinct CDR3 sequences; its top ten clones hold more than 1%. The sample taken for sequencing was blood. Every receptor here comes from a human donor with ulcerative colitis or Crohn's disease, or a healthy co-twin of an affected twin (not recorded which).

This chain joins TRBV4-1 and TRBJ1-1; TCRdb gives TRBD1 as the D gene, but with no DNA this cannot be confirmed. The germline CDR1 and CDR2 sequences are MGHRA and YSYEKL. The CDR3 has 19 amino acids. CDR3: CASSQEETVPAVGNTEAFF.

The rearrangement links TRBV7-8 to TRBJ1-3; TCRdb designates TRBD1, a call that cannot be tested without DNA. In germline, CDR1 is SGHVS, CDR2 FQNEAQ. The CDR3 has 15 amino acids. The CDR3 reads CASSFQGAAGNTIYF. Variable domain in full (rest from reference TRBV7-8 and TRBJ1-3): GAGVSQSPRYKVAKRGQDVALRCDPISGHVSLFWYQQALGQGPEFLTYFQNEAQLDKSGLPSDRFFAERPEGSVSTLKIQRTQQEDSAVYLCASSFQGAAGNTIYFGEGSWLTVV.

The V and J genes are TRBV24-1 and TRBJ1-5; TCRdb calls TRBD1, which cannot be checked without DNA. Germline V gene data show CDR1 as KGHDR and CDR2 as SFDVKD. The CDR3 is 14 residues long. CDR3 in amino acids: CATLNADRGQPQHF.

The chain's CDR3 is CASSFDGIGLNTEAFF. The gene calls are TRBV5-1 and TRBJ1-1. Germline V CDR1 and CDR2: SGHRS, YFSETQ. This CDR3 is built from 16 residues. Complete variable domain (other parts from reference TRBV5-1 and TRBJ1-1): KAGVTQTPRYLIKTRGQQVTLSCSPISGHRSVSWYQQTPGQGLQFLFEYFSETQRNKGNFPGRFSGRQFSNSRSEMNVSTLELGDSALYLCASSFDGIGLNTEAFFGQGTRLTVV.

The chain carries TRBV7-6 and TRBJ2-3; the TCRdb call, TRBD1, lacks DNA for checking. This CDR3 has 15 amino acids. Germline CDR1 and CDR2: SGHVS and FNYEAQ. The CDR3 here is CASSLPGQGTDTQYF.

V gene TRBV12-3 or TRBV12-4 combines with J gene TRBJ1-5; TCRdb's assignment of TRBD1 cannot be checked, as there is no DNA. The CDR3 runs 14 residues. Here the CDR3 reads CASSSDSLNQPQHF.

The chain links TRBV12-3 or TRBV12-4 to TRBJ2-2; TCRdb names TRBD2, which stays unverified in the absence of DNA. This CDR3 has 17 amino acids. CDR3 sequence reads: CASRPGSGRSNTGELFF.

J is TRBJ1-2 and V is TRBV4-2. This CDR3 is 15 amino acids long. Germline CDR1 LGHNA, CDR2 YNFKEQ. CDR3 loop: CASTAKSPNPYGYTF.

The V call is TRBV18, the J call TRBJ1-5. The CDR3 is 14 residues long. Germline CDR1 reads KGHSH; CDR2 reads LQKENI. The CDR3 protein is CASSPESSNQPQHF.

The chain combines TRBV7-8 with TRBJ2-7; absent DNA, TCRdb's TRBD2 call cannot be checked. The CDR3 totals 14 residues. Per the germline V gene, CDR1 is SGHVS and CDR2 is FQNEAQ. CDR3 sequence: CASSSGLAGSEQYF.

The genes are TRBV28 and TRBJ2-7; TCRdb's D gene call, TRBD2, goes unchecked for lack of DNA. The CDR3 covers 22 residues. Germline CDR1 reads MDHEN; CDR2 reads SYDVKM. The CDR3 spells CASSFPYLQRGTSGPRSYEQYF.

J is TRBJ2-1 and V is TRBV12-3 or TRBV12-4; TCRdb's D call, TRBD1, is unchecked because there is no DNA. The CDR3 totals 14 residues. CDR3 sequence: CASSPGQGRNEQFF.

The V and J genes are TRBV6-5 and TRBJ1-6; TCRdb lists TRBD1, though no DNA is available to test this call. Germline V lookup: CDR1 MNHEY, CDR2 SVGAGI. The CDR3 is 16 residues long. CDR3 residues: CASSYFSQGANSPLHF.

The CDR3 loop reads CSAWDSSSYEQYF. The gene calls are TRBV20-1 and TRBJ2-7; without DNA, the TCRdb call of TRBD1 cannot be checked. CDR1 and CDR2 (germline): DFQATT, SNEGSKA (reference sequence). This CDR3 has 13 amino acids.

This chain connects TRBV7-3 to TRBJ2-4; TCRdb's D call, TRBD2, is unchecked because there is no DNA. CDR3 length: 15 residues. Germline V gene sequence: CDR1 SGHTA, CDR2 FQGTGA. CDR3 loop: CASSLTSGSFNIQYF.

The chain combines TRBV7-9 with TRBJ1-1. The CDR3 length is 14 residues. Looked up from germline, CDR1 is SEHNR and CDR2 is FQNEAQ (reference sequence). The CDR3 reads CASSLGRGFTEAFF. Full variable domain (outside the CDR3, taken from reference TRBV7-9 and TRBJ1-1): DTGVSQNPRHKITKRGQNVTFRCDPISEHNRLYWYRQTLGQGPEFLTYFQNEAQLEKSRLLSDRFSAERPKGSFSTLEIQRTEQGDSAMYLCASSLGRGFTEAFFGQGTRLTVV.

CDR3 sequence reads: CASSLGGRTYGYTF. V usage is TRBV5-6 and J usage is TRBJ1-2. This CDR3 contains 14 residues. CDR1 is SGHDT and CDR2 is YYEEEE in the germline V gene.

The chain is built from TRBV3-1 and TRBJ2-1; TCRdb outputs TRBD2, but without DNA this stays unchecked. The CDR3 has 16 amino acids. CDR1 LGHDT and CDR2 YNNKEL come from the germline V gene (reference sequence). The CDR3 is CASSQGGLAGTNEQFF.

The chain joins TRBV12-3 or TRBV12-4 to TRBJ1-1. The CDR3 is made up of 14 amino acids. The chain's CDR3 is CASRFGAEGTEAFF.

The V call is TRBV12-3 or TRBV12-4, the J call TRBJ2-7; TCRdb gives TRBD1 as the D gene, but with no DNA this cannot be confirmed. The CDR3 sequence is 13 residues long. The CDR3 region is CASRTTGGNEQYF.

This rearrangement joins TRBV7-9 to TRBJ2-7; TCRdb's D gene call, TRBD1, goes unchecked for lack of DNA. Germline V gene sequence: CDR1 SEHNR, CDR2 FQNEAQ (reference sequence). This CDR3 contains 14 residues. The CDR3 protein is CASSLDRGDYEQYF.

This chain uses TRBV18 with TRBJ1-4; TCRdb proposes TRBD1, but this gene call is untestable without DNA. Germline V gene data show CDR1 as KGHSH and CDR2 as LQKENI. The length of the CDR3 is 14 residues. This CDR3 is CASSVDRVDEKLFF.

The chain combines TRBV7-9 with TRBJ2-5. Looked up from germline, CDR1 is SEHNR and CDR2 is FQNEAQ (reference sequence). The CDR3 spans 12 residues. CDR3: CASSSGGETQYF.

The gene calls are TRBV5-1 and TRBJ2-1; TCRdb's D gene call, TRBD2, goes unchecked for lack of DNA. The CDR3 extends over 13 amino acids. From germline, CDR1 is SGHRS and CDR2 YFSETQ. CDR3 region: CASIAGGYNEQFF.

The rearrangement uses TRBV19 and TRBJ2-1; the D call of TRBD2 rests on TCRdb alone, since no DNA is present to check it. Germline CDR1 is LNHDA and CDR2 is SQIVND (reference sequence). The CDR3 contains 15 residues. CDR3 amino acids: CASSPTSGMYNEQFF.

V and J are TRBV6-2 or TRBV6-3 and TRBJ1-4. CDR3 length equals 12 residues. The germline V gene encodes CDR1 MNHEY and CDR2 SVGEGT. The chain's CDR3 is CASSLTRIQLFF.

The chain couples TRBV6-1 to TRBJ2-1. The CDR3 runs to 13 residues. CDR1 and CDR2 from the germline V gene are MNHNS and SASEGT. The CDR3 sequence: CASSEVHWNEQFF.